What follows are 2 T cell receptor beta chains derived from one specimen sequenced in a study of shared clonotypes between healthy human individuals. The repertoire was sequenced with immunoSEQ multiplex PCR; TCRdb's copy has only in-frame clones and lacks some. The sample holds almost 750,000 clones, 72% seen once. Specimen: memory CD4+ T cells sorted from blood. As for subset: CD45RA-negative fraction. These receptors originate from a woman between 25 and 40 years old in good health.

This clone was counted only a few times. The chain is built from TRBV19 and TRBJ2-6; no reliable D call. This CDR3 is 13 amino acids long. Per germline, CDR1 LNHDA and CDR2 SQIVND (reference sequence). The germline V and J ends were trimmed by 7 bases and 2 bases, with 6 bases remaining between them. Written as DNA, the CDR3 is TGTGCCAGTACCAACCCTGGGGCCAACGTCCTGACTTTC. Protein sequence: CASTNPGANVLTF.

This clone showed up just a few times. The V call is TRBV28, the J call TRBJ2-5, with D possibly called TRBD1 or TRBD2 (5 bases each). V lost 6 bases, J lost 2 bases, and 19 bases lay in between. The CDR3 is made up of 16 amino acids. Germline CDR1 and CDR2: MDHEN and SYDVKM. The CDR3 region is CASSPVFGATQETQYF. The CDR3 region has the DNA TGTGCCAGCAGCCCCGTATTCGGGGCCACACAAGAGACCCAGTACTTC.